The source of this T cell receptor (beta chain) is a study of blood T cell repertoires in COVID-19. The V gene's germline CDR1 is LNHDA and CDR2 SQIVND (reference sequence). V lost 8 bases to trimming and J lost 4 bases; unmatched junction nucleotides: 10. The CDR3 has 15 amino acids. Only in-frame clones appear in the TCRdb table, and some are missing; sequencing was by immunoSEQ multiplex PCR. The sample lists 150,000 to 200,000 clones; approximately 79% were seen once. This chain connects TRBV19 to TRBJ1-5; TRBD1 matches 8 bases. The TCR originated in a man in his 60s with active or convalescent COVID-19. The sample taken for sequencing was peripheral blood. In DNA form, the CDR3 reads TGTGCCAGTGGTAGCCCAGGGGGCGTGAATCAGCCCCAGCATTTT. Its translation is CASGSPGGVNQPQHF.